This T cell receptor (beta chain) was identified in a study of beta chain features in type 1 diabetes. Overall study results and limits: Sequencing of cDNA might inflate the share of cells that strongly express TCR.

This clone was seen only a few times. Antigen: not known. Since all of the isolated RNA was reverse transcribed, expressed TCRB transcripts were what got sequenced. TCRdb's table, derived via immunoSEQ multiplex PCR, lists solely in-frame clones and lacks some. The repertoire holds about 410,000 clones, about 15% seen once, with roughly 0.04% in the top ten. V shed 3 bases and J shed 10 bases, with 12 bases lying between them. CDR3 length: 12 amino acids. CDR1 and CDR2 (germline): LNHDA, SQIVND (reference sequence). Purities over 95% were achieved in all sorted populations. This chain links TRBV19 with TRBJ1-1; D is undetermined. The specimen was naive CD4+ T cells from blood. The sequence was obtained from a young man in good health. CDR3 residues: CASSIGPVIAFF. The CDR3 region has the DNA TGTGCCAGTAGTATTGGGCCGGTTATAGCTTTCTTT.